The 6 T cell receptor beta chains reported below all come from one sample, sequenced in a study of metastatic and nonmetastatic thyroid tumors. TCRdb re-called the PCR reads via MiXCR. The sample holds about 90,000 clones, 8.6% seen once. Thyroid surgery was preceded by no treatment in any patient. Sequencing was done on a sample of blood. All receptors derive from a female donor with papillary thyroid cancer or a benign thyroid nodule (not recorded which). Some clones in this sample may be carry-over from other donors' samples.

Notes on this clone: A read error may explain this, as a much larger clone is one base away. V and J are TRBV6-4 and TRBJ2-1; D assignment may be TRBD1 or TRBD2 (5 bases each). The V and J ends lost 5 bases and 9 bases respectively, with 17 bases between them. There are 14 residues in the CDR3. Germline V CDR1 and CDR2: MRHNA, SNTAGT. The CDR3 protein is CASSTRGYGGEQFF. The CDR3 nucleotides read TGTGCCAGCAGTACAAGGGGCTATGGAGGTGAGCAGTTCTTC.

This clone occurred many times. The chain is built from TRBV5-1 and TRBJ1-1; the match to TRBD1 covers 7 bases. With 4 bases clipped from V and 3 bases from J, the junction kept 3 bases outside the gene matches. This CDR3 has 13 amino acids. The V gene's germline CDR1 is SGHRS and CDR2 YFSETQ. The CDR3: CASSHGTDTEAFF. CDR3 DNA sequence: TGCGCCAGCAGCCACGGGACAGACACTGAAGCTTTCTTT.

V usage is TRBV27 and J usage is TRBJ1-6; unclear D gene. V lost 0 bases, J lost 11 bases, and 8 bases lay in between. This CDR3 has 13 residues. Germline CDR1 and CDR2: MNHEY and SMNVEV (reference sequence). The CDR3 sequence: CASSLSPRPPLHF. The DNA of the CDR3 is TGTGCCAGCAGTTTATCTCCGCGCCCACCCCTCCACTTT.

This clone was seen ten or more times. This chain connects TRBV3-1 to TRBJ1-2; D may be TRBD1 (6 bases). The germline gives CDR1 LGHDT, CDR2 YNNKEL (reference sequence). The V gene lost 2 bases and the J gene lost 8 bases, with 12 bases spanning the gap. CDR3 length: 13 residues. The CDR3, as DNA: TGTGCCAGCAGCCAAACTCAGGGGTCGGGCTACACCTTC. It codes for CASSQTQGSGYTF.

In its sample, this clone was seen many times. The chain links TRBV12-3 or TRBV12-4 to TRBJ2-7; a weak D match, TRBD2 (5 bases). The CDR3 runs 17 residues. Trimming cost V 2 bases and J 6 bases, with 23 bases left between them. Written as DNA, the CDR3 is TGTGCCAGCAGTTTATACCGGTGGACTCAGGAGACGGGCGAGCAGTACTTC. Translated, it gives CASSLYRWTQETGEQYF.

This clone was observed a handful of times. The V gene is TRBV19, the J gene TRBJ1-5; D is uncertain. Germline CDR1 and CDR2: LNHDA and SQIVND (reference sequence). This CDR3 region has 15 residues. V lost 3 bases, J lost 0 bases, and 9 bases lay in between. As DNA, the CDR3 is TGTGCCAGTAGTATTGCGGCAGCTAGCAATCAGCCCCAGCATTTT. Protein: CASSIAAASNQPQHF.